This T cell receptor beta chain appears in the sequencing data of a study of T-cell memory formation after mild COVID-19. Comment on this clonotype: Its antigen is still unknown.

MiXCR, run by TCRdb on the 5' RACE reads, gives a single entry per CDR3 protein. Of 250,000 to 350,000 distinct CDR3 sequences in the sample, 15% to 20% were seen once. Overall study findings and caveats: Pre-infection memory held some responding clones, suggesting pre-existing cross-reactive T cells responded. The study found balanced CD4/CD8 in clones contracting day 15 to 85 and a CD4+ lean in later expanders. Second-wave clones with a day 37 peak had unconfirmed SARS-CoV-2 specificity.

The sequencing input was PBMCs or a T cell subset sorted from them (not recorded which). The TCR sequence derives from a man between 18 and 29 years old who had mild COVID-19 (a few samples of this study predate the infection). Cell type and time point are not known.

CDR3 in DNA: TGTGCCACCAGTCCTCGGTCCAATTCACCCCTCCACTTT. It codes for CATSPRSNSPLHF. The chain joins TRBV15 to TRBJ1-6; no definite D call. The CDR3 spans 13 residues. V gave up 6 bases and J gave up 7 bases, with 10 bases separating them. Germline V gene data show CDR1 as LNHNV and CDR2 as YYDKDF (reference sequence).